The entry below describes one T cell receptor beta chain. Its specificity is not known. Amplification used 52 TRBV primers and 13 TRBJ primers. The method was immunoSEQ multiplex PCR; TCRdb's version includes in-frame clones alone and lacks a portion of them. The sample comprises about 18,000 clones, roughly 90% of which are singletons, and 30% to 40% rests with the top ten. This entry is derived from a study of regulatory T cells. At testing, patients were 2 to 39 years old, with reduced naive and increased memory T-cell proportions. Whole-study results and caveats: Regulatory T cells showed the strongest V-J pair restriction and V/J gene skewing among patient repertoires.

Germline CDR1 reads LNHNV; CDR2 reads YYDKDF (reference sequence). This CDR3 spans 13 amino acids. V dropped 0 bases and J dropped 6 bases, with 8 bases sitting between them. The sample consisted of CD8+ T cells sorted from blood. The clonotype was recovered from a person aged 18 to 35 with CD3G deficiency. The gene calls are TRBV15 and TRBJ1-2; D unresolved. The CDR3 here is CATSREEGDGYTF. The DNA for the CDR3 is TGTGCCACCAGCAGAGAGGAGGGCGATGGCTACACCTTC. Combining the CDR3 with reference TRBV15 and TRBJ1-2 gives the whole variable domain DAMVIQNPRYQVTQFGKPVTLSCSQTLNHNVMYWYQQKSSQAPKLLFHYYDKDFNNEADTPDNFQSRRPNTSFCFLDIRSPGLGDTAMYLCATSREEGDGYTFGSGTRLTVV.